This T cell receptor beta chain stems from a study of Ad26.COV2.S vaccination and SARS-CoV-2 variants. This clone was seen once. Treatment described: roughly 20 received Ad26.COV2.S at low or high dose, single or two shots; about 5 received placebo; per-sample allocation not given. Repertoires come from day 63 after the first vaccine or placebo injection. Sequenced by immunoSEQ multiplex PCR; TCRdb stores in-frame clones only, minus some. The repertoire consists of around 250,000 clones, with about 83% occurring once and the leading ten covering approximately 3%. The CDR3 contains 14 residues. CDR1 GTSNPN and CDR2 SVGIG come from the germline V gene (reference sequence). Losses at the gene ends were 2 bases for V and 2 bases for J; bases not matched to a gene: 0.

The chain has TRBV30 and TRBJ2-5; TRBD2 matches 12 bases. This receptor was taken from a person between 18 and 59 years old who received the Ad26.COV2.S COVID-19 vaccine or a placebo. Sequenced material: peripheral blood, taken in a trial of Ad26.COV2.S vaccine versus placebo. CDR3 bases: TGTGCCTGGAGTCTAGCGGGAGGGCAAGAGACCCAGTACTTC. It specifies CAWSLAGGQETQYF.